This T cell receptor (beta chain) originates from a study of identical twins (dated by TCRdb to the mid-2010s). About the full investigation: To test whether fetal clonotypes persist, the study used deep sequencing on TCR alpha and beta repertoires from monozygotic twins, unrelated adults of various ages, and cord blood. To rule out contamination, the twin experiments were replicated at different times with different library preparation protocols. Broader findings and caveats from the paper: Compared with coincidental sharing between unrelated individuals, an excess of low generation-probability sequences was observed among out-of-frame TCR alpha sequences shared between twins. Conclusions relied on cross-sectional statistical analysis, since the same donors could not be followed over many years. Abundant cord blood beta clonotypes had fewer insertions, young adult naive repertoires showed a similar but weaker trend, and memory repertoires showed no such trend. Out-of-frame TCR alpha sharing in monozygotic twins was systematically underestimated by recombination models, whereas sharing between unrelated individuals was in agreement with the recombination models. A weaker excess of twin sharing was found in beta out-of-frame sequences because the signal-to-noise ratio was lowered by fewer shared sequences. Invariant T cells such as MAIT and iNKT could partly confound zero-insertion analyses, although diverse VJ usage argued against such confounding for most clonotypes.

From cysteine to phenylalanine, the CDR3 is 11 amino acids long. Only the CDR3 DNA is retained, 33 bases long and in frame from the first base. The V and J ends are trimmed by 3 bases and 9 bases, leaving 8 bases between them. Comments on this clonotype: It lacks a known antigen. Within one base of it there is no much larger clone, and no base qualities were kept.

Library preparation was by 5' RACE. TCRdb shows the sequencer as Illumina HiSeq 2000. A universal primer binding site was added through template switching, and the final cDNA carried a unique molecular identifier so that TCR cDNA molecules could be counted accurately. First-strand cDNA for TCR alpha and beta chains was synthesized from specific primers in the conserved constant-segment region. To control for contamination, each cDNA library was double barcoded with a SMART-Mk sample barcode plus Illumina barcodes. Two successive PCR steps introduced TruSeq adapter sequences along with Illumina sample barcodes. Sequencing of the TCR alpha and beta cDNA libraries was done on the Illumina HiSeq platform using custom primers. As for how the authors treated the data: MiGEC was used to process raw reads and extract unique molecular identifiers, and MiXCR was used to find CDR3 positions. For each individual, recombination models were inferred using an EM algorithm with the repgenHMM and IGoR tools. The analysis of shared clonotypes was done with the tcR package in R, with sharing normalized by the product of cloneset sizes. To study raw recombination without the effects of thymic and clonal selection, out-of-frame nonproductive sequences were analyzed. TCRdb handled the public reads itself, with Q25 trimming in fastp and clone calling in MiXCR, and kept productive beta chains. Every distinct CDR3 protein forms one entry, paired with its most common genes and DNA. The V and J calls come from TCRdb's annotation, not from the publication. In this sample the table shows about 520,000 distinct CDR3 sequences, 20% to 25% of which occur a single time. Roughly 0.9% of the sample is in the top ten clones.

Every donor in the study was a healthy Caucasian. The twin cohort consisted of three pairs of female monozygotic twins, all aged roughly 18 to 30 years. Positive isolation kits from Invitrogen were used to isolate CD4+ and CD8+ T cell populations. These same data were also listed under a study on T cells expressing NK-cell markers. The second study reports: Fewer than ten donors provided sorted CD3+CD56+NKG2C+, CD3+CD56+NKG2C- and CD3+CD56-NKG2C+ T-cell subsets, whose TCR beta-chain repertoires were profiled. Among the eight sequenced donors, only one was HCMV-seronegative, while the other seven were HCMV-seropositive. To restrict sorting to alphabetaTCR-expressing T cells, an anti-gammadeltaTCR antibody was added in several experiments. For about 6 donors, the dominant CD3+CD56+NKG2C+ clonotypes were among the top 10 CD8+ clonotypes and accounted for roughly 1.0-7.5% of CD8+ T cells. Those dominant clonotypes were again the most abundant among CD3+CD56-NKG2C+ cells in four donors, at about 28.3-60.1%. Whether the expanded NKG2C-expressing T cell clones were specific for HCMV antigens was left unclear. The eight sequenced donors were randomly selected healthy volunteers, three men and five women. A commercial ELISA kit detecting HCMV-specific IgG in serum was used to determine HCMV serostatus. MIGEC was used to demultiplex reads and group reads by UMI, and MiTCR was used to assemble and quantify clonotypes. To exclude erroneous sequences, only TCR cDNA sequences supported by at least two reads were retained. Downstream repertoire analysis used the tcR package, and clonotypes were matched across fractions by CDR3 nucleotide sequence plus V segment. Antigen specificity was annotated against VDJdb with VDJmatch, allowing one amino acid substitution in CDR3.

The specimen sequenced was CD4+ T cells sorted from blood. The rearrangement combines TRBV12-3 or TRBV12-4 with TRBJ1-2, and TRBD1 may be the D gene, going by 5 matching bases. The origin of this receptor is a woman aged 18-30 years in good health. CDR3 loop: CASSFQGSYTF. The base sequence is TGTGCCAGCAGTTTCCAGGGCAGCTACACCTTC.